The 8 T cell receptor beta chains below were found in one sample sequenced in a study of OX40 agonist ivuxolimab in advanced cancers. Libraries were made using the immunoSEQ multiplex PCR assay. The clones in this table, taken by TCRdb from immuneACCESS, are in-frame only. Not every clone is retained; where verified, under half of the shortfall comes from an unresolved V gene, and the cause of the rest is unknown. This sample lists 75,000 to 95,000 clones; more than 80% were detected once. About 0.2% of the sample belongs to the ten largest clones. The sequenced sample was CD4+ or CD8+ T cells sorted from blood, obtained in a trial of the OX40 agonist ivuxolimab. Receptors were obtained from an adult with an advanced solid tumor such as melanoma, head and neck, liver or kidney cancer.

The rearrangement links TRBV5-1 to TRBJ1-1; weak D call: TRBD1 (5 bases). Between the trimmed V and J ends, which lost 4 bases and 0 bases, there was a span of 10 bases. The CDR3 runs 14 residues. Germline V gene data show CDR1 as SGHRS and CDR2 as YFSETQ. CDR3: CASSMDIMNTEAFF. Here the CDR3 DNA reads TGCGCCAGCAGCATGGACATCATGAACACTGAAGCTTTCTTT.

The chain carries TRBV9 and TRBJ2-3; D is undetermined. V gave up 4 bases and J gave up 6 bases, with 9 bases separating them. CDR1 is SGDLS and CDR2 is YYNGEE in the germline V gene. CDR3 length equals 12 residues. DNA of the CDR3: TGTGCCAGCAGCCTTAGGGCCGATACGCAGTATTTT. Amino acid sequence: CASSLRADTQYF. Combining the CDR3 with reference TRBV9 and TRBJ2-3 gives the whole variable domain DSGVTQTPKHLITATGQRVTLRCSPRSGDLSVYWYQQSLDQGLQFLIQYYNGEERAKGNILERFSAQQFPDLHSELNLSSLELGDSALYFCASSLRADTQYFGPGTRLTVL.

This chain's CDR3 is CASSTHTGTGRYEQYF. The CDR3 nucleotides are TGTGCCAGCAGCACCCACACCGGGACAGGGAGGTACGAGCAGTACTTC. The chain links TRBV5-8 to TRBJ2-7, with TRBD1 matching 9 bases. This CDR3 spans 16 amino acids. Germline CDR1 is SGHTS and CDR2 is YDEGEE. V shed 4 bases, J shed 4 bases, and the junction held 12 bases outside the gene matches.

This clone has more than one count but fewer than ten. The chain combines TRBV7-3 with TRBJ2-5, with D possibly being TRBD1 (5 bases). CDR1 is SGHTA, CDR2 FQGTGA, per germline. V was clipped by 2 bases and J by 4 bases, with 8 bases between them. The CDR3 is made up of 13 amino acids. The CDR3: CASSLVRGETQYF. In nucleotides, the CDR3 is TGTGCCAGCAGCTTAGTAAGGGGAGAGACCCAGTACTTC.

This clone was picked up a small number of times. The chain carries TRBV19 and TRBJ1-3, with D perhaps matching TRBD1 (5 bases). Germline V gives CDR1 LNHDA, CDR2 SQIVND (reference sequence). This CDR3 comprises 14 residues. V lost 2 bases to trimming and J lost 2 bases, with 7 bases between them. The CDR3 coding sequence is TGTGCCAGTAGTATACAGGGTCCTGGAAACACCATATATTTT. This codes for CASSIQGPGNTIYF. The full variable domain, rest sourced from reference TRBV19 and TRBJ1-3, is DGGITQSPKYLFRKEGQNVTLSCEQNLNHDAMYWYRQDPGQGLRLIYYSQIVNDFQKGDIAEGYSVSREKKESFPLTVTSAQKNPTAFYLCASSIQGPGNTIYFGEGSWLTVV.

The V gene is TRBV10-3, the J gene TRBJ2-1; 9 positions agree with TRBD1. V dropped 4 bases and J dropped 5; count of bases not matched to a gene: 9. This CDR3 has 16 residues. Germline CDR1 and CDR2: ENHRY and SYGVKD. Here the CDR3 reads CAISAAGTGRHNEQFF. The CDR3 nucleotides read TGTGCCATCAGTGCCGCCGGGACAGGGCGGCACAATGAGCAGTTCTTC.

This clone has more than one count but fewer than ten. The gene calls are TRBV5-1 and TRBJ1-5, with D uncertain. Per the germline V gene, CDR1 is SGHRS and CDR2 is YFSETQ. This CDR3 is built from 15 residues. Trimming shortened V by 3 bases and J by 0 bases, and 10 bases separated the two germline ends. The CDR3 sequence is CASSSDGVSNQPQHF. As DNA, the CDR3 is TGCGCCAGCAGCTCAGACGGTGTTAGCAATCAGCCCCAGCATTTT.

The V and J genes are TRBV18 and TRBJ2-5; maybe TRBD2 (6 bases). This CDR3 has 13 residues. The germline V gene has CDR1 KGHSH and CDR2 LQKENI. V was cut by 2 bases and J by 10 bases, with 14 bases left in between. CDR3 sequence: CASSPDTRRDQYF. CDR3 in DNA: TGTGCCAGCTCACCAGACACCCGGCGGGACCAGTACTTC.